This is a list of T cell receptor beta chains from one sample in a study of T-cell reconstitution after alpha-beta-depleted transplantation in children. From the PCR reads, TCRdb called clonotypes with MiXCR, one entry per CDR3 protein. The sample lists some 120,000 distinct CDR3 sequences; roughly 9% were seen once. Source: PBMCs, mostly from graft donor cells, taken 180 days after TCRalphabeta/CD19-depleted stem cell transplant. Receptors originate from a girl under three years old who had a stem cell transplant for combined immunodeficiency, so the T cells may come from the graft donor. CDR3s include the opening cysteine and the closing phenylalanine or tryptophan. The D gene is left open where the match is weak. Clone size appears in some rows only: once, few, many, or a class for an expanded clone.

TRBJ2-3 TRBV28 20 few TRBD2 CASSSVGWTGTSGETDTQYF TGTGCCAGCAGTTCAGTAGGTTGGACCGGGACTAGCGGGGAGACAGATACGCAGTATTTT
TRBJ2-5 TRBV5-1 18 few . CASSLRVLPALSQETQYF TGCGCCAGCAGCTTGAGGGTGCTACCGGCCCTGAGCCAAGAGACCCAGTACTTC
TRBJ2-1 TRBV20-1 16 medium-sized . CSASRWAGSSYNEQFF TGCAGTGCTAGTCGGTGGGCGGGAAGTTCCTACAATGAGCAGTTCTTC
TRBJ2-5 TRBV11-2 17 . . CASSLDEQGPYQETQYF TGTGCCAGCAGCTTAGATGAGCAGGGCCCGTACCAAGAGACCCAGTACTTC
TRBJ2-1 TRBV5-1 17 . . CASSLELGMGGGNEQFF TGCGCCAGCAGCTTGGAGTTGGGGATGGGTGGAGGCAATGAGCAGTTCTTC
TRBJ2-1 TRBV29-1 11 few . CSVGLGNEQFF TGCAGCGTTGGGCTCGGCAATGAGCAGTTCTTC
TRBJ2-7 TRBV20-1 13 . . CSVRQGRSYEQYF TGCAGTGTCCGCCAGGGTAGGTCCTACGAGCAGTACTTC
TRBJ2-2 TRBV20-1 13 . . CSALLSNTGELFF TGCAGTGCCCTCCTCTCGAACACCGGGGAGCTGTTTTTT
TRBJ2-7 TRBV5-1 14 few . CASSTLTESYEQYF TGCGCCAGCAGCACCTTGACTGAGTCCTACGAGCAGTACTTC
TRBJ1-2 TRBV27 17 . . CASSLSHLLQEIDGYTF TGTGCCAGCAGTTTATCGCACCTCCTCCAGGAAATTGATGGCTACACCTTC
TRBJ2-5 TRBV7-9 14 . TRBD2 CASSPTSGSETQYF TGTGCCAGCAGCCCAACTAGCGGGAGTGAGACCCAGTACTTC
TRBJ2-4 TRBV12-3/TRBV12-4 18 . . CTSSLVWDKRLAKNIQYF TGTACCAGCAGTTTAGTGTGGGACAAAAGACTAGCCAAAAACATTCAGTACTTC
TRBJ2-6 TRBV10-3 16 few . CAIAGYSFSGANVLTF TGTGCCATCGCTGGGTACAGCTTCTCTGGGGCCAACGTCCTGACTTTC
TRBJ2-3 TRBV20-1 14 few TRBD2 CSADPGLASDTQYF TGCAGTGCGGACCCGGGACTAGCTAGTGATACGCAGTATTTT
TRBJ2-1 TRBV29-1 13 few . CSVPYPVISEQFF TGCAGCGTCCCCTACCCCGTCATCAGTGAGCAGTTCTTC
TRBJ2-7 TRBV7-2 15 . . CASSLRSALSYEQYF TGTGCCAGCAGCTTAAGATCAGCATTGAGCTACGAGCAGTACTTC
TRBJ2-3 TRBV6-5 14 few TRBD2 CASSYREGTDTQYF TGTGCCAGCAGTTACCGGGAGGGGACAGATACGCAGTATTTT